Shown below are 21 T cell receptor beta chains from a single sample sequenced in a study of neurological immune-mediated disorders. Stated time point: longitudinal time-point 2. In TCRdb, the 5' RACE reads were re-called with MiXCR into one record per CDR3 protein. The repertoire holds 55,000 to 65,000 distinct CDR3 sequences, with around a tenth as singletons. The sample taken for sequencing was PBMCs. Receptor source: a young man in good health.

This clonotype came up many times. The chain has TRBV20-1 and TRBJ2-3; either TRBD1 or TRBD2 may supply D (5 bases each). The V gene lost 5 bases and the J gene lost 5 bases, with 14 bases spanning the gap. This CDR3 comprises 13 residues. CDR1 is DFQATT, CDR2 SNEGSKA, per germline (reference sequence). CDR3 DNA sequence: TGCAGTGCTCCGGAGACTGGGGGAGATACGCAGTATTTT. It specifies CSAPETGGDTQYF.

Comments on this clonotype: This clone may be a read error of a much larger clone one base away. The chain combines TRBV27 with TRBJ2-3, with 9 bases aligning to TRBD1. From germline, CDR1 is MNHEY and CDR2 SMNVEV (reference sequence). Trimming removed 4 bases from V and 4 bases from J; junction bases left unmatched: 9. CDR3 length: 16 amino acids. The CDR3 protein is CASSWRYRGPSDTQYF. CDR3 DNA: TGTGCCAGCAGTTGGAGGTACAGGGGGCCCTCAGATACGCAGTATTTT.

This clonotype was detected ten times or more. CDR3 loop: CASSTDRGLYEQYF. CDR3 bases: TGTGCCAGCAGTACAGACAGGGGGCTATACGAGCAGTACTTC. The J gene is TRBJ2-7, the V gene TRBV28, with TRBD1 identical over 10 bases. CDR1 is MDHEN and CDR2 is SYDVKM in the germline V gene. V trimming: 5 bases; J trimming: 4 bases; junction bases outside the gene matches: 5. The length of the CDR3 is 14 residues.

This clonotype was counted ten times or more. The chain recombines TRBV7-2 with TRBJ2-1, with 8 bases aligning to TRBD2. This CDR3 is built from 17 residues. J lost 0 bases, V lost 3 bases, and 7 bases had no gene match. Germline lookup yields CDR1 SGHTA and CDR2 FQGNSA. The CDR3 DNA reads as TGTGCCAGCAGCTTCGGTCTAGCGGGCAGCTCCTACAATGAGCAGTTCTTC. Amino acid sequence: CASSFGLAGSSYNEQFF.

This clonotype was seen only a few times. A much larger clone differs from this one at a single base, so this may be a read error. The chain uses TRBV12-3 or TRBV12-4 and TRBJ2-3; D is perhaps TRBD1 (5 bases). The V end lost 5 bases, the J end lost 5 bases, and 11 bases lay between the germline ends. CDR3 length: 13 amino acids. CDR3 amino acids: CASSHSQGDTQYF. CDR3 bases: TGTGCCAGCAGTCACTCCCAGGGAGATACGCAGTATTTT.

This clonotype was detected ten times or more. The chain links TRBV20-1 to TRBJ2-1; D not resolved. V lost 4 bases and J lost 1, with 14 bases in between. The CDR3 is 15 amino acids. Per the germline V gene, CDR1 is DFQATT and CDR2 is SNEGSKA (reference sequence). CDR3 coding DNA: TGCAGTGCTATAGGCCCGACCGGTTCCTACAATGAGCAGTTCTTC. Its translation is CSAIGPTGSYNEQFF.

This clonotype was detected ten times or more. CDR3 loop: CASSPLAGVYNEQFF. As DNA, the CDR3 is TGTGCCAGCAGCCCCCTAGCGGGAGTTTACAATGAGCAGTTCTTC. The chain employs TRBV14 and TRBJ2-1, with TRBD2 matching 10 bases. Germline V lookup: CDR1 SGHDN, CDR2 FVKESK. The CDR3 spans 15 residues. J gave up 4 bases and V 4 bases, and 4 bases lay outside the gene matches.

This clonotype was recorded once. V gene TRBV12-3 or TRBV12-4 combines with J gene TRBJ1-5; perhaps TRBD1 as D (5 bases). Trimming pared 3 bases from V and 3 bases from J, leaving 12 bases between. The CDR3 is 15 residues long. CDR3 nucleotide sequence: TGTGCCAGCAGTTTCGGAGGGGAGGCCAATCAGCCCCAGCATTTT. Residues: CASSFGGEANQPQHF.

This clonotype has ten or more counts. The rearrangement uses TRBV5-1 and TRBJ1-6; TRBD1 might be the D (6 bases). This CDR3 region has 13 residues. CDR1 SGHRS and CDR2 YFSETQ come from the germline V gene. V was pared by 2 bases and J by 8 bases, with 8 bases between. The chain's CDR3 is CASSLYRDSPLHF. CDR3 nucleotide sequence: TGCGCCAGCAGCTTATACAGGGATTCACCCCTCCACTTT.

In this sample, this clonotype turned up many times. The chain is built from TRBV12-3 or TRBV12-4 and TRBJ2-2; possibly TRBD1 for D (5 bases). V lost 2 bases and J lost 4, with 11 bases in between. The CDR3 length is 15 residues. CDR3 sequence (DNA): TGTGCCAGCAGTTTAAGGGGTATCGGCACCGGGGAGCTGTTTTTT. It codes for CASSLRGIGTGELFF.

The V call is TRBV25-1, the J call TRBJ2-2; TRBD2 agrees at 9 bases. The CDR3 runs 16 residues. CDR1 and CDR2 from the germline V gene are MGHDK and SYGVNS. V was clipped by 1 base and J by 6 bases; unmatched bases: 6. The chain's CDR3 is CASSEWLAGDAGELFF. DNA for the CDR3: TGTGCCAGCAGTGAATGGTTAGCGGGAGATGCCGGGGAGCTGTTTTTT.

Many counts were recorded for this clonotype. Written as DNA, the CDR3 is TGTGCCAGCAGTTACCTTAACACCGGGGAGCTGTTTTTT. Encoded protein: CASSYLNTGELFF. The chain carries TRBV6-6 and TRBJ2-2; D gene unclear. The V gene's germline CDR1 is MNHNY and CDR2 SVGAGI (reference sequence). The CDR3 consists of 13 residues. The V and J ends lost 2 bases and 2 bases respectively, with 3 bases between them.

This clonotype has at least ten counts. The genes are TRBV10-3 and TRBJ2-2; D perhaps matches TRBD2 (6 bases). CDR3 length: 16 amino acids. Looked up from germline, CDR1 is ENHRY and CDR2 is SYGVKD. With 8 bases removed from V and 0 bases from J, the gap between germline ends came to 16 bases. The CDR3, as DNA: TGTGCCATCTCGGGGGTAGCGGTAACGAACACCGGGGAGCTGTTTTTT. As protein: CAISGVAVTNTGELFF.

This clonotype was observed at least ten times. The genes are TRBV4-1 and TRBJ2-5; TRBD2 aligns across 12 bases. Trimming at V came to 3 bases and at J to 2 bases, leaving 10 bases not matched to a gene. The germline gives CDR1 MGHRA, CDR2 YSYEKL. The CDR3 has 18 amino acids. CDR3 bases: TGCGCCAGCAGCCACCGTACTACCGGGACTAGCGGGCAAGAGACCCAGTACTTC. Protein: CASSHRTTGTSGQETQYF.

This clonotype was picked up many times. The chain employs TRBV11-2 and TRBJ1-1; TRBD1 might be the D (6 bases). V shed 1 base and J shed 1 base, with 13 bases lying between them. CDR1 and CDR2 from the germline V gene are SGHAT and FQNNGV. The CDR3 sequence is 16 residues long. The CDR3 DNA sequence: TGTGCCAGCAGCTTAGGACTACAGGGCCCGAACACTGAAGCTTTCTTT. It is translated as CASSLGLQGPNTEAFF.

The chain joins TRBV27 to TRBJ2-1; the D is unclear. Germline CDR1 MNHEY, CDR2 SMNVEV (reference sequence). This CDR3 has 14 residues. The V end was cut by 7 bases, the J end by 2 bases, with 12 bases between. CDR3 residues: CASTKGSAYNEQFF. The CDR3 DNA sequence: TGTGCCAGCACCAAAGGGTCGGCCTACAATGAGCAGTTCTTC.

There are many counts of this clonotype. The chain carries TRBV2 and TRBJ2-4; 7 bases align to TRBD1. Per germline, CDR1 SNHLY and CDR2 FYNNEI. Unmatched junction bases numbered 9, after V lost 7 bases and J lost 0 bases. This CDR3 contains 16 residues. Written as DNA, the CDR3 is TGTGCCAGCAACCCGGACAGGCTTGTAGCCAAAAACATTCAGTACTTC. This translates into CASNPDRLVAKNIQYF. Together with reference TRBV2 and TRBJ2-4, the CDR3 gives the full variable domain: EPEVTQTPSHQVTQMGQEVILRCVPISNHLYFYWYRQILGQKVEFLVSFYNNEISEKSEIFDDQFSVERPDGSNFTLKIRSTKLEDSAMYFCASNPDRLVAKNIQYFGAGTRLSVL.

This clonotype has ten or more counts. CDR3 amino acids: CAWSVSLGAGYTF. CDR3 coding DNA: TGTGCCTGGAGCGTTAGCCTAGGGGCTGGCTACACCTTC. The chain recombines TRBV30 with TRBJ1-2, with D possibly TRBD1 on 5 matching bases. V lost 3 bases, J lost 7 bases, and 15 bases lay in between. CDR3 length: 13 amino acids. Germline V gene sequence: CDR1 GTSNPN, CDR2 SVGIG (reference sequence).

At least ten counts were recorded for this clonotype. V is TRBV6-6 and J is TRBJ2-6; D not certain. This CDR3 has 14 residues. Germline V CDR1 and CDR2: MNHNY, SVGAGI (reference sequence). Trimming removed 5 bases at V and 2 bases at J, with 7 bases between. The chain's CDR3 is CASSRHPGANVLTF. The CDR3 DNA reads as TGTGCCAGCAGTCGACACCCTGGGGCCAACGTCCTGACTTTC.

This clonotype appeared many times. The chain uses TRBV3-1 and TRBJ2-7, with 7 bases matching TRBD2. Looked up from germline, CDR1 is LGHDT and CDR2 is YNNKEL (reference sequence). V lost 1 base to trimming and J lost 2 bases; unmatched junction nucleotides: 5. The CDR3 spans 15 residues. CDR3: CASSQAASGAYEQYF. As DNA, the CDR3 is TGTGCCAGCAGCCAAGCGGCTAGCGGAGCCTACGAGCAGTACTTC.

Notes on this clonotype: This clone may be a read error of a much larger clone one base away. The chain is built from TRBV20-1 and TRBJ1-3, with D hard to call. This CDR3 spans 11 amino acids. CDR1 and CDR2 from the germline V gene are DFQATT and SNEGSKA (reference sequence). CDR3 in amino acids: CSAPIGNTMYF. CDR3 bases: TGCAGTGCACCGATCGGAAACACCATGTATTTT.